This T cell receptor (beta chain) was recorded in a study of blood T cells in healthy people across ages. Overall study findings and caveats: Naive CD4+ cell counts and diversity both ran higher in long-lived than in aged donors. The unsorted PBMCs prevented any conclusive comparison of naive versus antigen-experienced cells.

A sample-barcoded 5' primer and a J-beta primer mix were used in a second PCR of roughly 7 to 11 cycles. TCRdb ran MiXCR on the 5' RACE reads and lists one entry per CDR3 protein. The table shows about 1.5 million distinct CDR3 sequences, with approximately 42% occurring only once. The CDR3 has 14 amino acids. CDR1 is SGDLS, CDR2 YYNGEE, per germline. V was shortened by 0 bases and J by 5 bases, with 9 bases between the two germline ends. Points on this clonotype: Its antigen is undetermined.

This receptor was obtained from a woman younger than 30 in good health. J is TRBJ2-1 and V is TRBV9; D call uncertain. The sample taken for sequencing was blood. This chain's CDR3 is CASSVGPQHNEQFF. DNA for the CDR3: TGTGCCAGCAGCGTAGGACCACAACACAATGAGCAGTTCTTC.